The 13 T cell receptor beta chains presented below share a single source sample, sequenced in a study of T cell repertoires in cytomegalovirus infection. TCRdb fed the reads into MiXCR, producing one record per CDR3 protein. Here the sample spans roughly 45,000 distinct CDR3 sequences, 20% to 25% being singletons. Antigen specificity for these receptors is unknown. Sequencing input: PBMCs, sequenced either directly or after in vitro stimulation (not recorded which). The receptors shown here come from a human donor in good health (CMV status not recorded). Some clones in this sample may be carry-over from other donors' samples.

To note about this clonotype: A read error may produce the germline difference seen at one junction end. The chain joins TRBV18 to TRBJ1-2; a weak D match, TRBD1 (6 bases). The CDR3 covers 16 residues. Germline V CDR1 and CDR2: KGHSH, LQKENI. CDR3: CANSPPGAEANYGYTF. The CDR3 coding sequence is TGTGCCAACTCACCACCGGGGGCGGAGGCTAACTATGGCTACACCTTC. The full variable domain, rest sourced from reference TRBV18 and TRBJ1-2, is NAGVMQNPRHLVRRRGQEARLRCSPMKGHSHVYWYRQLPEEGLKFMVYLQKENIIDESGMPKERFSAEFPKEGPSILRIQQVVRGDSAAYFCANSPPGAEANYGYTFGSGTRLTVV.

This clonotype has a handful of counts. This chain's CDR3 is CASSPNGLAMETQYF. Written as DNA, the CDR3 is TGTGCCAGCAGTCCCAACGGACTAGCTATGGAGACCCAGTACTTC. The V gene is TRBV6-2 or TRBV6-3, the J gene TRBJ2-5; 8 bases fit TRBD2. Germline lookup yields CDR1 MNHEY and CDR2 SVGEGT. V was pared by 5 bases and J by 5 bases, with 10 bases of the junction left unmatched. The CDR3 contains 15 residues.

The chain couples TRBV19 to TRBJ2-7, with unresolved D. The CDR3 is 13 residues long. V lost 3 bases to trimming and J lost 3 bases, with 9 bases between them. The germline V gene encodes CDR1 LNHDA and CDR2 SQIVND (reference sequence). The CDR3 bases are TGTGCCAGTAGTATCCCCCGGAACTACGAGCAGTACTTC. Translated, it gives CASSIPRNYEQYF.

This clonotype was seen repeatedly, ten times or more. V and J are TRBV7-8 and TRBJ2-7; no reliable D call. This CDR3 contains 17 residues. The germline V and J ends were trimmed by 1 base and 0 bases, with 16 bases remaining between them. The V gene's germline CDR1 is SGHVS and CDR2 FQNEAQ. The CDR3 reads CASSLVGIDRRSYEQYV. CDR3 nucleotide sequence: TGTGCCAGCAGCTTAGTGGGGATCGACCGCCGCTCCTACGAGCAGTACGTC.

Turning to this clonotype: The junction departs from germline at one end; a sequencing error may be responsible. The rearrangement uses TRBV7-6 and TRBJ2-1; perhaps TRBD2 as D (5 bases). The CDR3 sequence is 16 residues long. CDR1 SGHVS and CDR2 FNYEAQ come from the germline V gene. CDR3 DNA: TGTGCCAGCAGCTTATTGCAGCGGAACTCCTATAATGAGCAGTTCTTC. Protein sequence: CASSLLQRNSYNEQFF.

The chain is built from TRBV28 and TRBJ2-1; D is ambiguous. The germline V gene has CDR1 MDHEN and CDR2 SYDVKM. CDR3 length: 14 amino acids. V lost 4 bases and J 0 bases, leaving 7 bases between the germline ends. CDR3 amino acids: CASSYTNSYNEQFF. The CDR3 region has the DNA TGTGCCAGCAGTTACACCAACTCCTACAATGAGCAGTTCTTC.

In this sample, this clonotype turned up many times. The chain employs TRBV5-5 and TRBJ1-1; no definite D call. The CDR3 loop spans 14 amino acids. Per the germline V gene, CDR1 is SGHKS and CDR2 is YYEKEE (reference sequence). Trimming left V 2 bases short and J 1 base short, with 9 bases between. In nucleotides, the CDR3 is TGTGCCAGCAGCTTAGGTAATGAGAACACTGAAGCTTTCTTT. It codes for CASSLGNENTEAFF.

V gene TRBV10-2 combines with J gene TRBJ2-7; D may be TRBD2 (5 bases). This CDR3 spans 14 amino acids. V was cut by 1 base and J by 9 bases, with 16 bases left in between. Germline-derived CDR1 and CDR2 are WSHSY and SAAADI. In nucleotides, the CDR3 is TGCGCCAGCAGTGAGTACACACCCTTAGGGAGGCAGTACTTC. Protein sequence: CASSEYTPLGRQYF.

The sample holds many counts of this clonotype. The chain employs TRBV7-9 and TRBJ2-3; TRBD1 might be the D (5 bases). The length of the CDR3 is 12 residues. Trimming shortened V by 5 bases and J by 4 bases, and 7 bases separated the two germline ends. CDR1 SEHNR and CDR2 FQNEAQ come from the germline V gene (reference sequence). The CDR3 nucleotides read TGTGCCAGCAGCCAGGGCTCAGATACGCAGTATTTT. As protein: CASSQGSDTQYF.

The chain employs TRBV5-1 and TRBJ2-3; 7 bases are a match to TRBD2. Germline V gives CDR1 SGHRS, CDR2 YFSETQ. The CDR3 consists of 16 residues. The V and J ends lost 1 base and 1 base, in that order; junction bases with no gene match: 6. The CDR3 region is CASSLMIAGGTDTQYF. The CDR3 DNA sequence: TGCGCCAGCAGCTTGATGATTGCGGGAGGCACAGATACGCAGTATTTT. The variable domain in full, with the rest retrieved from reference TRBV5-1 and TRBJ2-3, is KAGVTQTPRYLIKTRGQQVTLSCSPISGHRSVSWYQQTPGQGLQFLFEYFSETQRNKGNFPGRFSGRQFSNSRSEMNVSTLELGDSALYLCASSLMIAGGTDTQYFGPGTRLTVL.

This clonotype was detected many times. CDR3 loop: CASSWGQGRDSPLHF. CDR3 nucleotides: TGTGCCAGCAGCTGGGGACAGGGCCGGGATTCACCCCTCCACTTT. J is TRBJ1-6 and V is TRBV5-4, with TRBD1 matching over 9 bases. Germline V gene sequence: CDR1 SGHNT, CDR2 YYREEE (reference sequence). Trimming took 3 bases from V and 8 from J; bases not matched to a gene: 6. CDR3 length equals 15 residues.

CDR3 amino acids: CASSLTDGTGELFF. Written as DNA, the CDR3 is TGTGCCAGCAGCTTGACTGACGGCACCGGGGAGCTGTTTTTT. This rearrangement joins TRBV5-6 to TRBJ2-2; no clear D. Looked up from germline, CDR1 is SGHDT and CDR2 is YYEEEE. Trimming pared 1 base from V and 4 bases from J, leaving 8 bases between. The CDR3 contains 14 residues.

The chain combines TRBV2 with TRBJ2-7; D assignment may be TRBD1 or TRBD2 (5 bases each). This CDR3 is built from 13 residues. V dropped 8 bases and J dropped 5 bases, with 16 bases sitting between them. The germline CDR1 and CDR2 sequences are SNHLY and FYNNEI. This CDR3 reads CASGTPGIHEQYF. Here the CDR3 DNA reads TGTGCCAGCGGGACCCCAGGGATCCACGAGCAGTACTTC.